This T cell receptor (beta chain) is drawn from a study of shared T cell receptors in the human thymus. Generated by immunoSEQ multiplex PCR, the TCRdb table keeps only in-frame clones and is missing some. The sample holds fewer than 700,000 clones, 85% to 90% seen once. Germline CDR1 and CDR2: MNHNS and SASEGT. V lost 10 bases to trimming and J lost 5 bases; unmatched junction nucleotides: 7. The CDR3 has 12 residues. These data were also reused for a study on human thymus T cells. Per that study: Seemingly biased V and J gene usage marked thymic and blood repertoires.

This rearrangement joins TRBV6-1 to TRBJ1-2, with TRBD1 matching 7 bases. Specimen: thymocytes. The clonotype comes from a boy in the first two years of life with a congenital heart defect. CDR3 in amino acids: CATQDRLYGYTF. The CDR3 DNA is TGTGCCACCCAGGACAGGTTGTATGGCTACACCTTC.